These T cell receptor beta chains were read from a single sample in a study of beta chain features in type 1 diabetes. Sequencing used immunoSEQ multiplex PCR; TCRdb keeps in-frame clones, though not all of them. The sample has around 160,000 clones, 63% seen once. Sequenced sample: naive CD4+ T cells from blood. These receptors originate from a man aged 25-45 years with type 1 diabetes. The CDR3 runs from the conserved cysteine through the conserved F or W. The order of the fields is clone size, V gene, J gene, D gene, CDR3 protein, CDR3 DNA. The D gene is left open where the match is weak. A clone size is listed for some rows: how often the clone was seen (once, few, many), or a class if it is expanded.

clone_size: NA
v_call: TRBV11-2
j_call: TRBJ2-3
d_call: NA
cdr3_aa: CASSLEADTQYF
cdr3_nt: TGTGCCAGCAGCTTAGAAGCAGATACGCAGTATTTT

clone_size: NA
v_call: TRBV9
j_call: TRBJ2-7
d_call: TRBD2
cdr3_aa: CASSASVTSGALGEQYF
cdr3_nt: TGTGCCAGCAGCGCTTCGGTGACTAGCGGGGCCTTGGGAGAGCAGTACTTC

clone_size: NA
v_call: TRBV30
j_call: TRBJ2-3
d_call: NA
cdr3_aa: CAWSVGLLTDTQYF
cdr3_nt: TGTGCCTGGAGTGTCGGGCTGCTCACAGATACGCAGTATTTT

clone_size: NA
v_call: TRBV7-2
j_call: TRBJ2-1
d_call: NA
cdr3_aa: CASSPGVSGLNEQFF
cdr3_nt: TGTGCCAGCAGCCCCGGGGTTTCGGGGCTCAATGAGCAGTTCTTC

clone_size: once
v_call: TRBV18
j_call: TRBJ1-1
d_call: NA
cdr3_aa: CASSPRDQNTEAFF
cdr3_nt: TGTGCCAGCTCACCACGGGATCAGAACACTGAAGCTTTCTTT

clone_size: NA
v_call: TRBV15
j_call: TRBJ1-2
d_call: NA
cdr3_aa: CATSRDHVGYTF
cdr3_nt: TGTGCCACCAGCAGAGATCATGTTGGCTACACCTTC

clone_size: NA
v_call: TRBV4-3
j_call: TRBJ2-1
d_call: TRBD1
cdr3_aa: CASSQQGQGENNEQFF
cdr3_nt: TGCGCCAGCAGCCAACAGGGACAGGGAGAGAACAATGAGCAGTTCTTC

clone_size: NA
v_call: TRBV29-1
j_call: TRBJ1-2
d_call: NA
cdr3_aa: CSVDQQGIANYGYTF
cdr3_nt: TGCAGCGTTGACCAACAGGGAATAGCTAACTATGGCTACACCTTC

clone_size: few
v_call: TRBV29-1
j_call: TRBJ2-6
d_call: NA
cdr3_aa: CSAFTTTGANVLTF
cdr3_nt: TGCAGCGCCTTCACTACCACTGGGGCCAACGTCCTGACTTTC

clone_size: NA
v_call: TRBV10-3
j_call: TRBJ2-3
d_call: NA
cdr3_aa: CAIRQNEDYITDTQYF
cdr3_nt: TGTGCCATCAGACAGAATGAGGACTACATCACAGATACGCAGTATTTT

clone_size: once
v_call: TRBV30
j_call: TRBJ2-7
d_call: NA
cdr3_aa: CAWSLVGYEQYF
cdr3_nt: TGTGCCTGGAGTCTCGTGGGATACGAGCAGTACTTC

clone_size: NA
v_call: TRBV6-5
j_call: TRBJ1-4
d_call: TRBD1
cdr3_aa: CASSLNRGGEKLFF
cdr3_nt: TGTGCCAGCAGTCTTAACAGGGGTGGTGAAAAACTGTTTTTT

clone_size: NA
v_call: TRBV29-1
j_call: TRBJ2-2
d_call: NA
cdr3_aa: CSVDRGNTGELFF
cdr3_nt: TGCAGCGTTGACCGGGGAAACACCGGGGAGCTGTTTTTT

clone_size: NA
v_call: TRBV9
j_call: TRBJ2-1
d_call: NA
cdr3_aa: CASSVYGQLSYNEQFF
cdr3_nt: TGTGCCAGCAGCGTATACGGGCAACTCTCCTACAATGAGCAGTTCTTC

clone_size: few
v_call: TRBV29-1
j_call: TRBJ2-7
d_call: NA
cdr3_aa: CSVARLAAEEQYF
cdr3_nt: TGCAGCGTAGCCCGTCTTGCCGCCGAAGAGCAGTACTTC

clone_size: few
v_call: TRBV7-2
j_call: TRBJ2-5
d_call: NA
cdr3_aa: CASSPEGGLGGETQYF
cdr3_nt: TGTGCCAGCAGCCCAGAGGGGGGGCTTGGAGGAGAGACCCAGTACTTC

clone_size: NA
v_call: TRBV5-4
j_call: TRBJ2-6
d_call: NA
cdr3_aa: CASSFPRAGANVLTF
cdr3_nt: TGTGCCAGCAGCTTCCCGAGGGCTGGGGCCAACGTCCTGACTTTC

clone_size: NA
v_call: TRBV21-1
j_call: TRBJ1-2
d_call: NA
cdr3_aa: CASSILGRNYGYTF
cdr3_nt: TGTGCCAGCAGCATACTCGGACGAAACTATGGCTACACCTTC

clone_size: NA
v_call: TRBV7-2
j_call: TRBJ1-6
d_call: NA
cdr3_aa: CASSFQNYNSPLHF
cdr3_nt: TGTGCCAGCAGCTTCCAGAACTATAATTCACCCCTCCACTTT

clone_size: NA
v_call: TRBV9
j_call: TRBJ2-3
d_call: TRBD2
cdr3_aa: CASSVGGGPTDTQYF
cdr3_nt: TGTGCCAGCAGCGTAGGCGGGGGGCCCACAGATACGCAGTATTTT

clone_size: NA
v_call: TRBV29-1
j_call: TRBJ2-7
d_call: TRBD1
cdr3_aa: CSVQLGTGPYEQYF
cdr3_nt: TGCAGCGTTCAGCTCGGGACAGGTCCCTACGAGCAGTACTTC

clone_size: NA
v_call: TRBV25-1
j_call: TRBJ1-3
d_call: NA
cdr3_aa: CASSELQGLPGNTIYF
cdr3_nt: TGTGCCAGCAGTGAACTTCAGGGATTACCTGGAAACACCATATATTTT

clone_size: NA
v_call: TRBV7-2
j_call: TRBJ2-2
d_call: NA
cdr3_aa: CASSLAQDSSGLRLFF
cdr3_nt: TGTGCCAGCAGCTTAGCTCAGGATTCGTCGGGTCTTAGGCTGTTTTTT

clone_size: NA
v_call: TRBV6-5
j_call: TRBJ2-3
d_call: NA
cdr3_aa: CASSSMSGATDTQYF
cdr3_nt: TGTGCCAGCAGTTCCATGTCTGGGGCCACAGATACGCAGTATTTT

clone_size: NA
v_call: TRBV9
j_call: TRBJ1-1
d_call: NA
cdr3_aa: CASSGTLNPTEAFF
cdr3_nt: TGTGCCAGCAGTGGGACATTGAACCCAACTGAAGCTTTCTTT

clone_size: NA
v_call: TRBV30
j_call: TRBJ1-2
d_call: NA
cdr3_aa: CAWSSPAFYGYTF
cdr3_nt: TGTGCCTGGAGTTCACCAGCCTTCTATGGCTACACCTTC

clone_size: NA
v_call: TRBV4-3
j_call: TRBJ2-3
d_call: NA
cdr3_aa: CASSQDPGTQYF
cdr3_nt: TGCGCCAGCAGCCAAGACCCCGGGACGCAGTATTTT

clone_size: NA
v_call: TRBV18
j_call: TRBJ2-7
d_call: NA
cdr3_aa: CASSTSRQYEQYF
cdr3_nt: TGTGCCAGCTCAACCTCCAGACAGTACGAGCAGTACTTC

clone_size: NA
v_call: TRBV30
j_call: TRBJ2-5
d_call: TRBD2
cdr3_aa: CACSGEETQYF
cdr3_nt: TGTGCCTGTAGCGGGGAGGAGACCCAGTACTTC

clone_size: NA
v_call: TRBV10-3
j_call: TRBJ2-1
d_call: NA
cdr3_aa: CAISDSSPYNEQFF
cdr3_nt: TGTGCCATCAGTGACAGCAGTCCCTACAATGAGCAGTTCTTC

clone_size: NA
v_call: TRBV28
j_call: TRBJ2-1
d_call: NA
cdr3_aa: CASSIRHGTSDNEQFF
cdr3_nt: TGTGCCAGCAGTATACGACACGGGACATCCGACAATGAGCAGTTCTTC

clone_size: NA
v_call: TRBV20-1
j_call: TRBJ2-5
d_call: NA
cdr3_aa: CSAREWETQYF
cdr3_nt: TGCAGTGCTAGAGAATGGGAGACCCAGTACTTC

clone_size: NA
v_call: TRBV13
j_call: TRBJ2-2
d_call: TRBD1
cdr3_aa: CASSFGTAVTGELFF
cdr3_nt: TGTGCCAGCAGCTTCGGGACAGCCGTCACCGGGGAGCTGTTTTTT

clone_size: NA
v_call: TRBV10-1
j_call: TRBJ2-7
d_call: NA
cdr3_aa: CASSETGRREQYF
cdr3_nt: TGCGCCAGCAGTGAGACAGGGAGAAGGGAGCAGTACTTC

clone_size: NA
v_call: TRBV7-6
j_call: TRBJ2-5
d_call: NA
cdr3_aa: CASSLGFQETQYF
cdr3_nt: TGTGCCAGCAGCTTAGGCTTCCAAGAGACCCAGTACTTC

clone_size: few
v_call: TRBV6-6
j_call: TRBJ2-4
d_call: NA
cdr3_aa: CASSYGGQNIQYF
cdr3_nt: TGTGCCAGCAGTTACGGTGGTCAAAACATTCAGTACTTC

clone_size: NA
v_call: TRBV27
j_call: TRBJ2-7
d_call: TRBD1
cdr3_aa: CASSPIQGRMDEQYF
cdr3_nt: TGTGCCAGCAGTCCGATACAGGGGCGGATGGACGAGCAGTACTTC

clone_size: NA
v_call: TRBV7-9
j_call: TRBJ2-5
d_call: NA
cdr3_aa: CASSLFARGGPNQETQYF
cdr3_nt: TGTGCCAGCAGCTTATTTGCTCGGGGCGGTCCGAACCAAGAGACCCAGTACTTC